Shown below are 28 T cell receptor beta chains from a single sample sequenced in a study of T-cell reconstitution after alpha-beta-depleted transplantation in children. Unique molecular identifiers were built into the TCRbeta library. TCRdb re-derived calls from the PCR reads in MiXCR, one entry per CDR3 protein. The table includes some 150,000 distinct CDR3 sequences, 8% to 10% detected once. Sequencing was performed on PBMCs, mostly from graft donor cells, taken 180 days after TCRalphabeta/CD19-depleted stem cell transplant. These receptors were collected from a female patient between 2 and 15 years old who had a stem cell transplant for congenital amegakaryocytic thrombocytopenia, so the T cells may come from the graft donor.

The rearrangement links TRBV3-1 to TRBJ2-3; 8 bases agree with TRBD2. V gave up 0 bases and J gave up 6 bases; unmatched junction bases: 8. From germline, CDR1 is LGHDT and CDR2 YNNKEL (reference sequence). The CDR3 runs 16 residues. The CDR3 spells CASSQDGSGGRDTQYF. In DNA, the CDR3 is TGTGCCAGCAGCCAAGATGGAAGCGGGGGCCGGGATACGCAGTATTTT.

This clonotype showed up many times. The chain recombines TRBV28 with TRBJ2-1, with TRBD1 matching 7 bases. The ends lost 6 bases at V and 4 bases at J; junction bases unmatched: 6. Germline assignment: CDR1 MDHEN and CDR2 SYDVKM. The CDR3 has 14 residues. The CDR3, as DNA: TGTGCCAGCAGCCAAACAGGGGCGTACAATGAGCAGTTCTTC. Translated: CASSQTGAYNEQFF.

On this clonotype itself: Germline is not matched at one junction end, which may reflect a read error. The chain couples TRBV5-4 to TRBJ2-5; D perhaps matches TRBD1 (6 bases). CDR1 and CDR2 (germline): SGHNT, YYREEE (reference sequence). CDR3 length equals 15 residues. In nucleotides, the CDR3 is TGTGCCATCAGCTTGGAGTGGACAGACCAAGAGACCCAGTACTTC. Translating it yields CAISLEWTDQETQYF. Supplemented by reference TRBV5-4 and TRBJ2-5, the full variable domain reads ETGVTQSPTHLIKTRGQQVTLRCSSQSGHNTVSWYQQALGQGPQFIFQYYREEENGRGNFPPRFSGLQFPNYSSELNVNALELDDSALYLCAISLEWTDQETQYFGPGTRLLVL.

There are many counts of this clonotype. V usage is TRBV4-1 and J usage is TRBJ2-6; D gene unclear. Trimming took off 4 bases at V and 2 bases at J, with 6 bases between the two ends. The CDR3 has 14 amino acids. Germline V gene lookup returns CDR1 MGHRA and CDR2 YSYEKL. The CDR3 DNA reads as TGCGCCAGCAGCCGGGGAACTGGGGCCAACGTCCTGACTTTC. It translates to CASSRGTGANVLTF.

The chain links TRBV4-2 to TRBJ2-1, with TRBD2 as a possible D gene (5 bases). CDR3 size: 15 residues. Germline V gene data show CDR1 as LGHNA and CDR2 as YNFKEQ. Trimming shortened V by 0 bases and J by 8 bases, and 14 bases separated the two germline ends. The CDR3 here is CASSQEAGRKDEQFF. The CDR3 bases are TGTGCCAGCAGCCAAGAGGCGGGCCGTAAGGATGAGCAGTTCTTC.

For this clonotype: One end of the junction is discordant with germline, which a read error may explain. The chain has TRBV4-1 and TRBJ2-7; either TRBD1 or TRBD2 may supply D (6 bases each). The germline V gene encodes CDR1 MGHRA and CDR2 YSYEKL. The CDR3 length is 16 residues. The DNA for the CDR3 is TGCGCCAGCGGCCAAGATTCGGGGGCCCATTCCTACGAGCAGTACTTC. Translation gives CASGQDSGAHSYEQYF.

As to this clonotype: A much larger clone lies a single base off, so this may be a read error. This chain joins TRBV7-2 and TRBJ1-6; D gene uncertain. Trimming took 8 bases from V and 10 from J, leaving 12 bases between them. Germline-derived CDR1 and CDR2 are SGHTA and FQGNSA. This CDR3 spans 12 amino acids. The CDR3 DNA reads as TGTGCCAGCCGCGATACTCGGTCACCCCTCCACTTT. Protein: CASRDTRSPLHF.

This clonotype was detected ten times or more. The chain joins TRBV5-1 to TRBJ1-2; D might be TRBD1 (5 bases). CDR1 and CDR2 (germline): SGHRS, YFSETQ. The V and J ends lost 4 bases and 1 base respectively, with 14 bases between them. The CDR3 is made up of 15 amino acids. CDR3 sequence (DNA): TGCGCCAGCAGCCGGAGCAGGGATAGTAACTATGGCTACACCTTC. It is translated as CASSRSRDSNYGYTF.

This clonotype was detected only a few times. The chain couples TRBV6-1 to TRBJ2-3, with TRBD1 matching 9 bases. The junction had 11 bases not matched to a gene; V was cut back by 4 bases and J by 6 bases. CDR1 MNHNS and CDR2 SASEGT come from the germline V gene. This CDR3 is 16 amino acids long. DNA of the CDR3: TGTGCCAGCAGTGCCGGACAGGGGAGGTGGATGGATACGCAGTATTTT. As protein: CASSAGQGRWMDTQYF.

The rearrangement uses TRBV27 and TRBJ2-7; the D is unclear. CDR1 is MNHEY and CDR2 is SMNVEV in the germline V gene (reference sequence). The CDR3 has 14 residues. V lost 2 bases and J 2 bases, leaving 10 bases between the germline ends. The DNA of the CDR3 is TGTGCCAGCAGTTTACAGGCACGACCCTACGAGCAGTACTTC. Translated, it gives CASSLQARPYEQYF.

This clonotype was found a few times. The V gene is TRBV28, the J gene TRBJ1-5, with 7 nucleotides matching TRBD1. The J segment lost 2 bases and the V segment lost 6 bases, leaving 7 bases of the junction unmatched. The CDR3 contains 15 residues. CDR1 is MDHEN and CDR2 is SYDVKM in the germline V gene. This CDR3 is CASSVTGLGNQPQHF. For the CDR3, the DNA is TGTGCCAGCAGCGTGACAGGGCTGGGCAATCAGCCCCAGCATTTT.

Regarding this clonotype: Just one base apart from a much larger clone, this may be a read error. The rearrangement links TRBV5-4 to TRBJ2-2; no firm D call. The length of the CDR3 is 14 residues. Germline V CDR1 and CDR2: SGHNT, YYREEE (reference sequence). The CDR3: CASSLAGLTVELFF. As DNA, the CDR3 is TGTGCCAGCAGCTTGGCGGGCCTCACCGTGGAGCTGTTTTTT.

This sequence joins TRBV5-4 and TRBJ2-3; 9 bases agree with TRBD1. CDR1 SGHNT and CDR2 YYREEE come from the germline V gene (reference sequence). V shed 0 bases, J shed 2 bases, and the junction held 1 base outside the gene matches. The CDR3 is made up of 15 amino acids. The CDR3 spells CASSLDRGHTDTQYF. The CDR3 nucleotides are TGTGCCAGCAGCTTGGACAGGGGGCACACAGATACGCAGTATTTT.

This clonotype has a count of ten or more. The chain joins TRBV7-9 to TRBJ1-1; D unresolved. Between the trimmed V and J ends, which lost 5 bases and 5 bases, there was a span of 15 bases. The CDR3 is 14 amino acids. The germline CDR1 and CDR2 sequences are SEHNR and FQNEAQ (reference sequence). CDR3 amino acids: CASSLPQKMTEAFF. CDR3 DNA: TGTGCCAGCAGCCTACCTCAGAAGATGACTGAAGCTTTCTTT.

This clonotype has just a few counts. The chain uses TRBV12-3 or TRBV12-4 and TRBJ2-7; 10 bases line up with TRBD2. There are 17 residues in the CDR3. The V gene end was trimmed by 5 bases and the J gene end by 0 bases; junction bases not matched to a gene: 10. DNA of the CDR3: TGTGCCAGCAGTGCTAGGTTTTCTAGCGGGAGCTCCTACGAGCAGTACTTC. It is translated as CASSARFSSGSSYEQYF.

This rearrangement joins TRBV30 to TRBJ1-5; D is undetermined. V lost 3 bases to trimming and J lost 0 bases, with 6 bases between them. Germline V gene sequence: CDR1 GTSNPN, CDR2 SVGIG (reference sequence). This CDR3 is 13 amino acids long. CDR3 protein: CAWRADSNQPQHF. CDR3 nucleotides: TGTGCCTGGAGGGCAGATAGCAATCAGCCCCAGCATTTT.

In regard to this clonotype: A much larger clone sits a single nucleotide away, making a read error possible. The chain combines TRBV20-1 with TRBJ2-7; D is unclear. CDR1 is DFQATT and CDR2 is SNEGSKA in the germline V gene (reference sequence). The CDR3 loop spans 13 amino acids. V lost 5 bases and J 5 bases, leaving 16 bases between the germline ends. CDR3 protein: CSAFGTNVDEQYF. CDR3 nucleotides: TGCAGTGCTTTTGGCACCAACGTGGACGAGCAGTACTTC.

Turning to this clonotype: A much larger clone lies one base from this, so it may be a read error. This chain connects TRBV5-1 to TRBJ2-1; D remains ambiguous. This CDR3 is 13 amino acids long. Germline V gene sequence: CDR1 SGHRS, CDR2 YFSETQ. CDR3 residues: CASSLGQVNDQFF. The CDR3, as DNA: TGCGCCAGCAGCTTGGGGCAGGTCAATGACCAGTTCTTC.

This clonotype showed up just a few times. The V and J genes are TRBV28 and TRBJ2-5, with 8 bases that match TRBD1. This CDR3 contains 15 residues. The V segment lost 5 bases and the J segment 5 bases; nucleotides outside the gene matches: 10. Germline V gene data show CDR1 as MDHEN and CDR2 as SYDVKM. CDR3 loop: CASSGYPGGVETQYF. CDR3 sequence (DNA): TGTGCCAGCAGTGGGTACCCAGGGGGCGTGGAGACCCAGTACTTC.

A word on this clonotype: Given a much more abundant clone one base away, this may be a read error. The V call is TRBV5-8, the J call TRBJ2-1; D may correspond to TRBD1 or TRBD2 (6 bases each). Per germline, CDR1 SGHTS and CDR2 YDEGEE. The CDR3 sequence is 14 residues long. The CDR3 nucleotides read TGTACCAGCAGCTTGAAGGGGGGTACGAATGAGCAGTTCTTC. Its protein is CTSSLKGGTNEQFF.

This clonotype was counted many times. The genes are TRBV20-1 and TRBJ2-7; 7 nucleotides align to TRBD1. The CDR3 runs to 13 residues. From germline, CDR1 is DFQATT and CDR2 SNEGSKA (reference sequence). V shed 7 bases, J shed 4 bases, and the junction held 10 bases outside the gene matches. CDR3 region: CSVREGGQYEQYF. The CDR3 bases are TGCAGTGTCAGAGAAGGGGGCCAGTACGAGCAGTACTTC.

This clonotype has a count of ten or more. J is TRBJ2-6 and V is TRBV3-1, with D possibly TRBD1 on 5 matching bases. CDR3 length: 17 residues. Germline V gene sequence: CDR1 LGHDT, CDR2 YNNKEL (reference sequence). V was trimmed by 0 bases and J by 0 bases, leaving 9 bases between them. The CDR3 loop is CASSQEQANSGANVLTF. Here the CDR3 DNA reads TGTGCCAGCAGCCAAGAACAGGCCAACTCTGGGGCCAACGTCCTGACTTTC.

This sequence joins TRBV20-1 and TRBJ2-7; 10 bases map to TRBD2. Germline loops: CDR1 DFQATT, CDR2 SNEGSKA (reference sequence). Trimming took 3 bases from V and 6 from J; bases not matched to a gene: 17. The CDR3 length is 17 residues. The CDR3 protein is CSASAPSGGALVPEQYF. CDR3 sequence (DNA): TGCAGTGCTAGCGCCCCCAGCGGGGGGGCCTTGGTTCCCGAGCAGTACTTC.

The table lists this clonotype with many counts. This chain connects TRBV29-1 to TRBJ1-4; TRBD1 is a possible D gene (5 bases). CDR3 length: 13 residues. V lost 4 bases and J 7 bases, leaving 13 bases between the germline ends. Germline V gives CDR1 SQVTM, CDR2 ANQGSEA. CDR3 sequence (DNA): TGCAGCGTTGGCGGGGGGTTCGGTGAAAAACTGTTTTTT. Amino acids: CSVGGGFGEKLFF.

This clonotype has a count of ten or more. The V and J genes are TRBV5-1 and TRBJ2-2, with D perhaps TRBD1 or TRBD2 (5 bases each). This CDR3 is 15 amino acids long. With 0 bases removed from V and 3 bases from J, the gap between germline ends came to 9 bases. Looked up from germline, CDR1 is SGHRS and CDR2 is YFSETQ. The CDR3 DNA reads TGCGCCAGCAGCTTGGCGATGGGGGACACCGGGGAGCTGTTTTTT. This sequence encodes CASSLAMGDTGELFF. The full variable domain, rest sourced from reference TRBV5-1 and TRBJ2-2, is KAGVTQTPRYLIKTRGQQVTLSCSPISGHRSVSWYQQTPGQGLQFLFEYFSETQRNKGNFPGRFSGRQFSNSRSEMNVSTLELGDSALYLCASSLAMGDTGELFFGEGSRLTVL.

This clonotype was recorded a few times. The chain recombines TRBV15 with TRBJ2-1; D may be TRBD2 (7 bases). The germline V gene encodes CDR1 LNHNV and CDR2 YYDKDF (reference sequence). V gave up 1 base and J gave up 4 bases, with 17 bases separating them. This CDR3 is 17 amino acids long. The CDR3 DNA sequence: TGTGCCACCAGCAGAGTTGGGGGGGCCACGGAATACAATGAGCAGTTCTTC. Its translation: CATSRVGGATEYNEQFF.

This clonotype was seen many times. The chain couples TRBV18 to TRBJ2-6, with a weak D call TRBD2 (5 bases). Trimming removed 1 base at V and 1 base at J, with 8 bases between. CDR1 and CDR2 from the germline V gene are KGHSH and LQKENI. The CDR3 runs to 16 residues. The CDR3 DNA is TGTGCCAGCTCACCACTTCCGGGGTCTGGGGCCAACGTCCTGACTTTC. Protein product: CASSPLPGSGANVLTF.

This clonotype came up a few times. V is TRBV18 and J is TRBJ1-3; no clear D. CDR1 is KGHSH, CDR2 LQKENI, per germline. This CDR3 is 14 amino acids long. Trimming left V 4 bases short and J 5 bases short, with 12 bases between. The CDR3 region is CASSRAGSRNTIYF. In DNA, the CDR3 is TGTGCCAGCTCACGGGCGGGCTCCCGAAACACCATATATTTT.